These T cell receptor beta chains were read from a single sample in a study of blood T cell repertoires in COVID-19. TCRdb keeps only in-frame clones here, not all; method: immunoSEQ multiplex PCR. Among just over 150,000 clones listed, 90% to 95% were seen once. Sequenced input: peripheral blood. These receptor sequences come from a woman aged 45-65 years with acute or convalescent COVID-19. Each CDR3 is given with its conserved first and last residue. D genes are given only for firm matches. Size tells how often a clone was seen (once, few, many) or the class of an expanded clone, and some rows leave it out.

>13|TRBJ1-2|NA|TRBV30|NA
CAWSRLTGSGYTF
TGTGCCTGGAGTCGACTTACAGGGTCTGGCTACACCTTC
>13|TRBJ1-2|NA|TRBV12-3/TRBV12-4|NA
CASSLQGVYGYTF
TGTGCCAGCAGTCTACAGGGTGTCTATGGCTACACCTTC
>13|TRBJ2-1|TRBD1|TRBV5-1|NA
CASSAGTDNEQFF
TGCGCCAGCAGCGCCGGGACAGATAATGAGCAGTTCTTC
>16|TRBJ2-1|TRBD2|TRBV11-2|NA
CASRVAGILLYNEQFF
TGTGCCAGCAGGGTAGCGGGCATACTATTATACAATGAGCAGTTCTTC
>17|TRBJ2-2|TRBD2|TRBV24-1|NA
CATSDFLVAGSTGELFF
TGTGCCACCAGTGATTTTTTGGTAGCGGGGTCTACCGGGGAGCTGTTTTTT
>15|TRBJ1-1|NA|TRBV7-8|NA
CASSPTRSRNTEAFF
TGTGCCAGCAGCCCCACGAGAAGTCGGAACACTGAAGCTTTCTTT
>15|TRBJ2-7|TRBD1|TRBV9|once
CASSPGTGPSYEQYF
TGTGCCAGCAGTCCCGGGACAGGGCCCTCCTACGAGCAGTACTTC
>14|TRBJ1-2|NA|TRBV3-1/TRBV3-2|few
CASSYSGAGYGYTF
TGTGCCAGCAGCTACAGCGGGGCGGGATATGGCTACACCTTC
>15|TRBJ1-4|TRBD1|TRBV25-1|NA
CASSSRAGGAGKLFF
TGTGCCAGCAGTTCCCGGGCAGGGGGCGCGGGAAAACTGTTTTTT
>15|TRBJ1-1|NA|TRBV20-1|NA
CSASRGGAITTEAFF
TGCAGTGCTAGTCGGGGGGGCGCGATAACCACTGAAGCTTTCTTT
>14|TRBJ1-4|TRBD1|TRBV5-1|NA
CASSLGTGYEKLFF
TGCGCCAGCAGCCTCGGGACAGGCTACGAAAAACTGTTTTTT